The sample holds many counts of the clone carrying this TCR beta chain. Its antigen is unidentified. In TCRdb, the 5' RACE reads were re-called with MiXCR into one record per CDR3 protein. The sample lists 300,000 to 400,000 distinct CDR3 sequences; 7% to 9% were seen once. The data were obtained in a study of T cells after yellow fever vaccination. The CDR3 sequence is 15 residues long. V lost 0 bases to trimming and J lost 2 bases; unmatched junction nucleotides: 3. Germline V gene sequence: CDR1 DFQATT, CDR2 SNEGSKA (reference sequence). Whole-study findings and limits: Subsequent to the booster, the majority of primary-vaccination clones reappeared (roughly 97% CD4, 88% CD8). Repertoires obtained by FACS sorting could include abundant clonotypes that entered as contaminants from the bulk population.

This TCR derives from a man aged 18 to 29 who received the YFV17D yellow fever vaccine. The rearrangement links TRBV20-1 to TRBJ2-1; 8 nucleotides agree with TRBD2. Material: PBMCs, obtained around 45 days after the first yellow fever vaccination. CDR3 residues: CSARDERETYNEQFF. The CDR3 DNA follows: TGCAGTGCTAGAGATGAGCGGGAGACCTACAATGAGCAGTTCTTC.